The entry below gives a single T cell receptor (beta chain) sequence along with its context. The data were taken from a study of OX40 agonist ivuxolimab in advanced cancers. Study-level information: Anti-PD-1, anti-PD-L1 or anti-CTLA-4 therapy given earlier was allowed, and approximately 40% had some.

The repertoire was sequenced with immunoSEQ multiplex PCR; TCRdb's copy has only in-frame clones and lacks some. The sample has 70,000 to 85,000 clones, 70% to 90% seen once. V lost 3 bases and J 2 bases, leaving 8 bases between the germline ends. The germline V gene has CDR1 GTSNPN and CDR2 SVGIG (reference sequence). The length of the CDR3 is 14 residues. This clonotype was sampled from an adult with an advanced solid tumor such as melanoma, head and neck, liver or kidney cancer. The chain is built from TRBV30 and TRBJ1-6, with D unresolved. The sequenced sample was CD4+ or CD8+ T cells sorted from blood, obtained in a trial of the OX40 agonist ivuxolimab. In nucleotides, the CDR3 is TGTGCCTGGAGCCCCGGGGCCTATAATTCACCCCTCCACTTT. It yields the protein CAWSPGAYNSPLHF.